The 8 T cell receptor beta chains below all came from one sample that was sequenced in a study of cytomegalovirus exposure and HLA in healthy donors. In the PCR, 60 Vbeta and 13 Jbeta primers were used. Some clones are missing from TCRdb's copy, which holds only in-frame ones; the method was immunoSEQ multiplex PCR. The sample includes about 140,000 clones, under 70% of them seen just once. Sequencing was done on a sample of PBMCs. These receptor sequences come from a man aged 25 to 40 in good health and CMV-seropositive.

The DNA of the CDR3 is TGTGCCAGCAGCCCTGGGACACAACAAGAGACCCAGTACTTC. Translating it yields CASSPGTQQETQYF. This chain joins TRBV5-4 and TRBJ2-5; D is possibly TRBD1 (6 bases). Trimming pared 4 bases from V and 2 bases from J, leaving 12 bases between. CDR3 length: 14 residues. CDR1 and CDR2 (germline): SGHNT, YYREEE (reference sequence).

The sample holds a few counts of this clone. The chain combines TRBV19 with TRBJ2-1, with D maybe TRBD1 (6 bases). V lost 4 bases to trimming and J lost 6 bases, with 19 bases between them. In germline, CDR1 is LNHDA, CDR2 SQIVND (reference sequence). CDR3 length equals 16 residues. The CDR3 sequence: CASSRGPGYGSNEQFF. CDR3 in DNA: TGTGCCAGTAGTAGGGGGCCAGGGTATGGTTCCAATGAGCAGTTCTTC.

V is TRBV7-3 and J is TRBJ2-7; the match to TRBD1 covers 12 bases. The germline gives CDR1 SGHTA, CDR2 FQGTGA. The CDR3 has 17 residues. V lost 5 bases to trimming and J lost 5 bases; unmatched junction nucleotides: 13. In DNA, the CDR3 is TGTGCCAGCAGCATTCCCCTGGGACAGGGGGCAGGGAACGAGCAGTACTTC. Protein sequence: CASSIPLGQGAGNEQYF.

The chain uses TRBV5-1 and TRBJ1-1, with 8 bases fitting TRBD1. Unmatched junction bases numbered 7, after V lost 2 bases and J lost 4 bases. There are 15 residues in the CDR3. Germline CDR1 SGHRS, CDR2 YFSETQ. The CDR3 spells CASSFRGPASTEAFF. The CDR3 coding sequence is TGCGCCAGCAGCTTCAGGGGGCCTGCGAGCACTGAAGCTTTCTTT. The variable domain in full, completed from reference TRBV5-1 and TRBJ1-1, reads KAGVTQTPRYLIKTRGQQVTLSCSPISGHRSVSWYQQTPGQGLQFLFEYFSETQRNKGNFPGRFSGRQFSNSRSEMNVSTLELGDSALYLCASSFRGPASTEAFFGQGTRLTVV.

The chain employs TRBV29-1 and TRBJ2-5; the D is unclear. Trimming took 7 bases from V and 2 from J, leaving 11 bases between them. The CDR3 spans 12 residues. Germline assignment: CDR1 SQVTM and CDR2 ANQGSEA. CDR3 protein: CSAHLEQETQYF. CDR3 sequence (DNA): TGCAGCGCTCACCTAGAGCAAGAGACCCAGTACTTC.

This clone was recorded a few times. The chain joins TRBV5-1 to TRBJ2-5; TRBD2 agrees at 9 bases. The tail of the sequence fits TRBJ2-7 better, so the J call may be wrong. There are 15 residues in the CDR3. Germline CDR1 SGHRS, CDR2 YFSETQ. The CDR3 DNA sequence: TGCGCCAGCAGCTTGTTTAGCGGGAGTATCTACGAGCAGTACTTC. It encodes CASSLFSGSIYEQYF.

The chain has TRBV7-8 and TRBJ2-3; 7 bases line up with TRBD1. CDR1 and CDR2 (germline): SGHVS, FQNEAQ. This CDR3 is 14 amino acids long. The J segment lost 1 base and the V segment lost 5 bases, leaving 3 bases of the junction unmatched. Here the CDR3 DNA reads TGTGCCAGCAGCCCACAGGGGCGCACAGATACGCAGTATTTT. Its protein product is CASSPQGRTDTQYF.

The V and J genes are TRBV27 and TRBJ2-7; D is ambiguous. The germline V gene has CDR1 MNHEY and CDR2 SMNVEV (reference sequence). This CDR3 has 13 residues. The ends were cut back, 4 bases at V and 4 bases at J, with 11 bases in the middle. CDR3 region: CASSSSGGYEQYF. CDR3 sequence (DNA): TGTGCCAGCAGTTCTTCAGGTGGATACGAGCAGTACTTC.